The 32 T cell receptor beta chains presented below share a single source sample, sequenced in a study of T cells in narcolepsy. The protocol was immunoSEQ multiplex PCR, while the TCRdb copy is restricted to in-frame clones and leaves out a portion. The data hold tens of thousands of clones, with around 83% observed a single time. The sequenced sample was memory (CD45RA-) CD4+ T cells from blood. The receptors derive from a human donor in good health.

V usage is TRBV7-2 and J usage is TRBJ2-3, with D possibly being TRBD1 or TRBD2 (5 bases each). This CDR3 region has 16 residues. V lost 1 base to trimming and J lost 0 bases, with 11 bases between them. Per germline, CDR1 SGHTA and CDR2 FQGNSA. The CDR3 loop reads CASSLDVGDSTDTQYF. DNA of the CDR3: TGTGCCAGCAGCTTAGACGTGGGGGACAGCACAGATACGCAGTATTTT.

The rearrangement uses TRBV4-3 and TRBJ2-5; D is unclear. Germline assignment: CDR1 LGHNA and CDR2 YSLEER. The CDR3 is made up of 15 amino acids. The V end lost 1 base, the J end lost 4 bases, and 13 bases lay between the germline ends. In nucleotides, the CDR3 is TGCGCCAGCAGCCAAGGGGCACGGCAAATAGAGACCCAGTACTTC. Amino acids: CASSQGARQIETQYF.

This clone was seen more than once but under ten times. The chain is built from TRBV6-5 and TRBJ1-5; the match to TRBD1 covers 8 bases. After removal of 7 bases from V and 0 bases from J, the junction contained 2 bases not matched to a gene. This CDR3 contains 14 residues. The V gene's germline CDR1 is MNHEY and CDR2 SVGAGI. The CDR3 sequence: CASKTGVSNQPQHF. CDR3 DNA: TGTGCCAGCAAGACAGGGGTTAGCAATCAGCCCCAGCATTTT.

The J gene is TRBJ1-4, the V gene TRBV6-5; D might be TRBD1 (5 bases). Looked up from germline, CDR1 is MNHEY and CDR2 is SVGAGI. The V and J ends lost 2 bases and 5 bases respectively, with 12 bases between them. The CDR3 spans 15 residues. CDR3 region: CASSYRGRENEKLFF. As DNA, the CDR3 is TGTGCCAGCAGTTACAGGGGCAGGGAAAATGAAAAACTGTTTTTT.

The chain links TRBV4-3 to TRBJ1-1; 8 nucleotides agree with TRBD1. CDR1 is LGHNA and CDR2 is YSLEER in the germline V gene. The CDR3 consists of 14 residues. The V and J ends lost 4 bases and 11 bases, in that order; junction bases with no gene match: 12. DNA of the CDR3: TGCGCCAGCAGCCCCGGACAGGGTTTTATAACGGCTTTCTTT. Its protein product is CASSPGQGFITAFF.

The chain carries TRBV7-2 and TRBJ2-7; D possibly matches TRBD1 or TRBD2 (5 bases each). The ends were cut back, 1 base at V and 1 base at J, with 17 bases in the middle. The length of the CDR3 is 17 residues. Germline CDR1 SGHTA, CDR2 FQGNSA. CDR3 nucleotide sequence: TGTGCCAGCAGCTTAGTTTCTCTGGGGGTAAGGTCCTACGAGCAGTACTTC. Residues: CASSLVSLGVRSYEQYF.

In DNA, the CDR3 is TGTGCCTGGAGTACAGAGAATAGCAATCAGCCCCAGCATTTT. Its protein product is CAWSTENSNQPQHF. This chain links TRBV30 with TRBJ1-5; no firm D call. CDR1 and CDR2 from the germline V gene are GTSNPN and SVGIG (reference sequence). Trimming took 2 bases from V and 0 from J, leaving 8 bases between them. The CDR3 consists of 14 residues.

This chain uses TRBV11-2 with TRBJ2-5, with 7 bases that match TRBD1. The CDR3 loop spans 14 amino acids. CDR1 SGHAT and CDR2 FQNNGV come from the germline V gene. Losses at the gene ends were 3 bases for V and 2 bases for J; bases not matched to a gene: 3. CDR3 bases: TGTGCCAGCAGCTTTAGGGACAGACAAGAGACCCAGTACTTC. Residues: CASSFRDRQETQYF.

The rearrangement joins TRBV7-8 to TRBJ2-1; D uncertain. With 1 base removed from V and 11 bases from J, the gap between germline ends came to 12 bases. The germline gives CDR1 SGHVS, CDR2 FQNEAQ. This CDR3 has 13 amino acids. The CDR3 reads CASSLGFFPKQFF. The CDR3 DNA is TGTGCCAGCAGCTTAGGCTTTTTTCCAAAGCAGTTCTTC.

This chain joins TRBV7-9 and TRBJ2-3; D gene uncertain. The CDR3 is 11 residues long. Looked up from germline, CDR1 is SEHNR and CDR2 is FQNEAQ (reference sequence). V shed 3 bases and J shed 7 bases, with 5 bases lying between them. The CDR3 region is CASSLENTQYF. The CDR3 DNA follows: TGTGCCAGCAGCTTGGAAAATACGCAGTATTTT.

This clone was observed a few times. The DNA for the CDR3 is TGTGCCAGCAGTTTAGTGCAGGGCAATCAGCCCCAGCATTTT. Amino acid sequence: CASSLVQGNQPQHF. This chain connects TRBV28 to TRBJ1-5; D gene ambiguous. This CDR3 has 14 amino acids. The germline V gene has CDR1 MDHEN and CDR2 SYDVKM. Deletions cut 2 bases from V and 2 bases from J, with 7 bases between.

This clone was observed a single time. V is TRBV7-3 and J is TRBJ2-7; 9 bases map to TRBD1. Germline trimming cut 4 bases from V and 5 bases from J; bases unmatched to any gene: 6. The CDR3 length is 14 residues. The germline CDR1 and CDR2 sequences are SGHTA and FQGTGA. As DNA, the CDR3 is TGTGCCAGCAGCTACCGGGACAGGGTTCACGAGCAGTACTTC. It translates to CASSYRDRVHEQYF. The variable domain in full, with the rest retrieved from reference TRBV7-3 and TRBJ2-7, is GAGVSQTPSNKVTEKGKYVELRCDPISGHTALYWYRQSLGQGPEFLIYFQGTGAADDSGLPNDRFFAVRPEGSVSTLKIQRTERGDSAVYLCASSYRDRVHEQYFGPGTRLTVT.

The rearrangement uses TRBV7-6 and TRBJ2-7; tentatively, D is TRBD1 (6 bases). Germline V gives CDR1 SGHVS, CDR2 FNYEAQ. V lost 5 bases, J lost 3 bases, and 11 bases lay in between. The CDR3 has 13 amino acids. The CDR3 nucleotides are TGTGCCAGCAGCCGAGGGACACTCTACGAGCAGTACTTC. Encoded protein: CASSRGTLYEQYF. The full variable domain, its missing parts supplied by reference TRBV7-6 and TRBJ2-7, is GAGVSQSPRYKVTKRGQDVALRCDPISGHVSLYWYRQALGQGPEFLTYFNYEAQQDKSGLPNDRFSAERPEGSISTLTIQRTEQRDSAMYRCASSRGTLYEQYFGPGTRLTVT.

This clone has more than one count but fewer than ten. The genes are TRBV6-6 and TRBJ2-7; the D gene is possibly TRBD1 (6 bases). Deletions cut 0 bases from V and 5 bases from J, with 11 bases between. This CDR3 spans 14 amino acids. The V gene's germline CDR1 is MNHNY and CDR2 SVGAGI (reference sequence). CDR3 DNA: TGTGCCAGCAGTTACTCTAATCAGGGGAACGAGCAGTACTTC. This translates into CASSYSNQGNEQYF.

The chain joins TRBV6-1 to TRBJ1-6, with no clear D. Germline loops: CDR1 MNHNS, CDR2 SASEGT. CDR3 length equals 15 residues. Trimming removed 4 bases at V and 7 bases at J, with 14 bases between. CDR3 nucleotides: TGTGCCAGCAGTGGGGCAAGGGCCGGGAATTCACCCCTCCACTTT. Protein: CASSGARAGNSPLHF.

The chain links TRBV5-4 to TRBJ2-3; tentative D call: TRBD2 (5 bases). From germline, CDR1 is SGHNT and CDR2 YYREEE (reference sequence). This CDR3 has 13 amino acids. Trimming removed 0 bases from V and 7 bases from J, with 9 bases in between. For the CDR3, the DNA is TGTGCCAGCAGCTTGGCCGCCGGGAATACGCAGTATTTT. Amino acids: CASSLAAGNTQYF. The variable domain in full, with the rest retrieved from reference TRBV5-4 and TRBJ2-3, is ETGVTQSPTHLIKTRGQQVTLRCSSQSGHNTVSWYQQALGQGPQFIFQYYREEENGRGNFPPRFSGLQFPNYSSELNVNALELDDSALYLCASSLAAGNTQYFGPGTRLTVL.

V is TRBV7-2 and J is TRBJ2-3; D is undetermined. The CDR3 totals 13 residues. Looked up from germline, CDR1 is SGHTA and CDR2 is FQGNSA. Trimming pared 5 bases from V and 2 bases from J, leaving 8 bases between. The CDR3 sequence is CASSPGPTDTQYF. The CDR3 DNA sequence: TGTGCCAGCAGCCCGGGTCCCACAGATACGCAGTATTTT.

In DNA form, the CDR3 reads TGTGCCAGCAGCTTTGGCGCACGTCCCCAGCATTTT. This sequence encodes CASSFGARPQHF. The V call is TRBV7-9, the J call TRBJ1-5; D is unclear. Trimming left V 3 bases short and J 10 bases short, with 10 bases between. CDR3 length: 12 residues. Germline CDR1 is SEHNR and CDR2 is FQNEAQ (reference sequence). Filled out from reference TRBV7-9 and TRBJ1-5, the complete variable domain reads DTGVSQNPRHKITKRGQNVTFRCDPISEHNRLYWYRQTLGQGPEFLTYFQNEAQLEKSRLLSDRFSAERPKGSFSTLEIQRTEQGDSAMYLCASSFGARPQHFGDGTRLSIL.

The V call is TRBV2, the J call TRBJ1-2; 7 bases are a match to TRBD1. CDR1 is SNHLY, CDR2 FYNNEI, per germline. V dropped 3 bases and J dropped 8; count of bases not matched to a gene: 15. CDR3 length equals 16 residues. CDR3 sequence reads: CASSESQGDPLRGYTF. The CDR3 nucleotides read TGTGCCAGCAGTGAGAGCCAGGGGGACCCTCTAAGAGGCTACACCTTC.

This chain links TRBV11-2 with TRBJ2-3; 10 bases are shared with TRBD1. The ends lost 0 bases at V and 1 base at J; junction bases unmatched: 10. Germline V gene lookup returns CDR1 SGHAT and CDR2 FQNNGV. The CDR3 sequence is 19 residues long. CDR3 nucleotide sequence: TGTGCCAGCAGCTTAGAGCTAGGGACAGGGGTTCAAGGCACAGATACGCAGTATTTT. Its protein product is CASSLELGTGVQGTDTQYF.

V gene TRBV7-2 combines with J gene TRBJ2-7, with 9 bases lining up with TRBD1. After removal of 5 bases from V and 6 bases from J, the junction contained 8 bases not matched to a gene. Per germline, CDR1 SGHTA and CDR2 FQGNSA. The CDR3 extends over 14 amino acids. CDR3 protein: CASSQSGTGSEQYF. The CDR3 nucleotides read TGTGCCAGCAGCCAATCCGGGACAGGGAGCGAGCAGTACTTC.

The chain carries TRBV7-2 and TRBJ1-1; a possible D gene is TRBD1 (5 bases). Germline loops: CDR1 SGHTA, CDR2 FQGNSA. The CDR3 is 13 residues long. The V end was cut by 3 bases, the J end by 3 bases, with 8 bases between. CDR3 amino acids: CASSFLGDTEAFF. The CDR3 bases are TGTGCCAGCAGCTTTCTGGGGGACACTGAAGCTTTCTTT.

The chain has TRBV18 and TRBJ1-2, with D possibly TRBD1 on 5 matching bases. Germline CDR1 KGHSH, CDR2 LQKENI. The length of the CDR3 is 13 residues. Between the trimmed V and J ends, which lost 3 bases and 2 bases, there was a span of 7 bases. The CDR3 loop reads CASSPSGNYGYTF. The CDR3 DNA follows: TGTGCCAGCTCACCTTCAGGGAACTATGGCTACACCTTC.

The chain is built from TRBV18 and TRBJ2-7; TRBD2 is a possible D gene (5 bases). This CDR3 is 13 amino acids long. V lost 2 bases and J lost 3, with 8 bases in between. Germline CDR1 KGHSH, CDR2 LQKENI. CDR3 sequence: CASSPDGLYEQYF. The CDR3 DNA follows: TGTGCCAGCTCACCAGACGGACTCTACGAGCAGTACTTC.

This chain joins TRBV29-1 and TRBJ2-1; 7 bases match TRBD2. The CDR3 is 14 amino acids. Germline V lookup: CDR1 SQVTM, CDR2 ANQGSEA. V lost 4 bases and J lost 4; bases outside the gene matches: 7. The CDR3 region is CSVGGSGPYNEQFF. Here the CDR3 DNA reads TGCAGCGTTGGGGGTAGCGGGCCTTACAATGAGCAGTTCTTC.

This clone was seen only once. CDR3 bases: TGTGCCAGCAGTTTACTCCTTAGACCGTACGAGCAGTACTTC. Amino acids: CASSLLLRPYEQYF. The chain joins TRBV28 to TRBJ2-7, with D unclear. The CDR3 sequence is 14 residues long. V shed 2 bases and J shed 4 bases, with 12 bases lying between them. Germline V gene sequence: CDR1 MDHEN, CDR2 SYDVKM.

The chain carries TRBV23-1 and TRBJ1-2; D may be TRBD1 (5 bases). TRBV23-1 is an ORF for which the function is uncertain. Trimming removed 3 bases at V and 2 bases at J, with 16 bases between. The length of the CDR3 is 16 residues. The CDR3 protein is CASSHPLQAPNYGYTF. Written as DNA, the CDR3 is TGCGCCAGCAGTCACCCTTTACAGGCCCCCAACTATGGCTACACCTTC.

The CDR3 reads CASRFVERSGANVLTF. CDR3 DNA: TGCGCCAGCAGATTTGTGGAGCGCTCTGGGGCCAACGTCCTGACTTTC. This chain connects TRBV5-1 to TRBJ2-6, with D unclear. Germline loops: CDR1 SGHRS, CDR2 YFSETQ. The CDR3 loop spans 16 amino acids. The ends were cut back, 5 bases at V and 0 bases at J, with 12 bases in the middle.

This sequence joins TRBV6-5 and TRBJ1-5, with D unclear. The CDR3 sequence is 13 residues long. V was shortened by 7 bases and J by 4 bases, with 11 bases between the two germline ends. Per germline, CDR1 MNHEY and CDR2 SVGAGI. CDR3 DNA: TGTGCCAGCATATGGGCCCTTAATCAGCCCCAGCATTTT. Translated: CASIWALNQPQHF.

This clone was found once. CDR3 loop: CASSLKATNEKLFF. DNA for the CDR3: TGTGCCAGCAGTTTAAAGGCAACTAATGAAAAACTGTTTTTT. The V and J genes are TRBV27 and TRBJ1-4; D unclear. V dropped 2 bases and J dropped 0 bases, with 4 bases sitting between them. The CDR3 runs to 14 residues. Germline V gives CDR1 MNHEY, CDR2 SMNVEV (reference sequence).

This chain connects TRBV5-4 to TRBJ2-3; unclear D gene. Germline CDR1 SGHNT, CDR2 YYREEE (reference sequence). This CDR3 is built from 11 residues. Trimming cost V 0 bases and J 6 bases, with 2 bases left between them. CDR3 region: CASSLADTQYF. The CDR3 region has the DNA TGTGCCAGCAGCTTGGCCGATACGCAGTATTTT.

V and J are TRBV7-2 and TRBJ2-5; weak D call: TRBD2 (7 bases). With 5 bases removed from V and 4 bases from J, the gap between germline ends came to 11 bases. The CDR3 has 13 amino acids. Germline V CDR1 and CDR2: SGHTA, FQGNSA. In nucleotides, the CDR3 is TGTGCCAGCAGCCGAGGGGGGGGAGAGACCCAGTACTTC. Translation: CASSRGGGETQYF.